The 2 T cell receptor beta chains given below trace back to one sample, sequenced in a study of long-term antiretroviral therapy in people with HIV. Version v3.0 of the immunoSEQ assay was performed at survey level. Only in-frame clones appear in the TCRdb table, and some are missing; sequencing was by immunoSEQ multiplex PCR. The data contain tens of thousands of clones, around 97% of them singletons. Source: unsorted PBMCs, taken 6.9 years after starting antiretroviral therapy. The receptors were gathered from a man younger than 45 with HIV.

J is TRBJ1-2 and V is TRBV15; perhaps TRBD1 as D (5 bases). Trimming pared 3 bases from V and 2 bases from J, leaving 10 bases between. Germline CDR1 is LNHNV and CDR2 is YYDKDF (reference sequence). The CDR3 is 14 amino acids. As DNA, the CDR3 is TGTGCCACCAGCAGCGGTAGGGGAAACTATGGCTACACCTTC. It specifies CATSSGRGNYGYTF.

The CDR3: CASSLVGGGHEQYF. The CDR3 DNA reads TGTGCCAGCAGCTTAGTAGGGGGGGGCCACGAGCAGTACTTC. The gene calls are TRBV7-9 and TRBJ2-7, with D maybe TRBD2 (7 bases). Per the germline V gene, CDR1 is SEHNR and CDR2 is FQNEAQ (reference sequence). V lost 1 base to trimming and J lost 5 bases, with 12 bases between them. This CDR3 comprises 14 residues.